This TCR beta chain comes out of a study of cytotoxic CD8 clonotypes in ibrutinib-treated CLL. Findings and caveats of the study: Public clonotypes occurred uncommonly; on treatment, they contracted or remained stable. Clonality at baseline surpassed age-matched healthy donors and tracked circulating CD8+ T-cell counts.

Germline assignment: CDR1 SGHNT and CDR2 YENEEA. This CDR3 is built from 15 residues. V was pared by 0 bases and J by 3 bases, with 3 bases of the junction left unmatched. Clones were read by immunoSEQ multiplex PCR, and TCRdb kept only the in-frame ones, dropping some. The sample lists about 330,000 clones, about 64% occurring once. In the case of this clone: The antigen remains unidentified.

The input for sequencing was PBMCs, taken after 36 months of ibrutinib treatment. The rearrangement uses TRBV11-3 and TRBJ2-7; the match to TRBD1 covers 9 bases. This receptor was identified in a human donor with chronic lymphocytic leukemia. Here the CDR3 DNA reads TGTGCCAGCAGCTTAGACGGGACAGGGTTCTACGAGCAGTACTTC. Translation: CASSLDGTGFYEQYF. Supplemented by reference TRBV11-3 and TRBJ2-7, the full variable domain reads EAGVVQSPRYKIIEKKQPVAFWCNPISGHNTLYWYLQNLGQGPELLIRYENEEAVDDSQLPKDRFSAERLKGVDSTLKIQPAELGDSAVYLCASSLDGTGFYEQYFGPGTRLTVT.